Presented here are 30 T cell receptor beta chains from one specimen sequenced in a study of OX40 agonist ivuxolimab in advanced cancers. Library construction relied on the immunoSEQ multiplex PCR assay. TCRdb mirrors the immuneACCESS table, restricted to in-frame sequences. Some clones are absent from its copies; in checked studies, under half trace to an unresolved V gene, and the reason for the others is unknown. This sample is represented by more than 95,000 clones; 70% to 90% of them were singletons. The ten top clones hold roughly 0.77% of the sample. The sequencing here drew on CD4+ or CD8+ T cells sorted from blood, taken in a trial of the OX40 agonist ivuxolimab. The receptors were sampled from an adult with an advanced solid tumor such as melanoma, head and neck, liver or kidney cancer.

This chain connects TRBV4-1 to TRBJ2-5; TRBD2 is a possible D gene (6 bases). The V end lost 1 base, the J end lost 6 bases, and 21 bases lay between the germline ends. The CDR3 is 17 amino acids. The V gene's germline CDR1 is MGHRA and CDR2 YSYEKL. CDR3 nucleotides: TGCGCCAGCAGCCAAGCCTTGGCCGCCGGGGGAGAGCAGACCCAGTACTTC. Translation gives CASSQALAAGGEQTQYF.

This clone was counted once. The chain employs TRBV28 and TRBJ2-1, with TRBD1 matching over 7 bases. V shed 2 bases and J 7 bases; nucleotides not matched to a gene: 5. Germline values: CDR1 MDHEN, CDR2 SYDVKM. CDR3 size: 14 residues. The CDR3 bases are TGTGCCAGCAGTTTAGGACAGGCTCCTAATGAGCAGTTCTTC. This sequence encodes CASSLGQAPNEQFF.

The chain has TRBV6-1 and TRBJ2-3; D is uncertain. Trimming stripped 4 bases from V and 2 bases from J, with 4 bases between. The CDR3 sequence is 12 residues long. Looked up from germline, CDR1 is MNHNS and CDR2 is SASEGT. The chain's CDR3 is CASSAHTDTQYF. CDR3 bases: TGTGCCAGCAGTGCCCACACAGATACGCAGTATTTT.

This chain connects TRBV19 to TRBJ2-3, with TRBD2 matching 8 bases. Germline CDR1 and CDR2: LNHDA and SQIVND (reference sequence). V was clipped by 2 bases and J by 4 bases; unmatched bases: 5. The CDR3 extends over 15 amino acids. The CDR3 spells CASSISGGVADTQYF. In DNA, the CDR3 is TGTGCCAGTAGTATATCGGGGGGGGTCGCAGATACGCAGTATTTT. The entire variable domain, with the rest obtained from reference TRBV19 and TRBJ2-3, is as follows: DGGITQSPKYLFRKEGQNVTLSCEQNLNHDAMYWYRQDPGQGLRLIYYSQIVNDFQKGDIAEGYSVSREKKESFPLTVTSAQKNPTAFYLCASSISGGVADTQYFGPGTRLTVL.

This rearrangement joins TRBV5-1 to TRBJ2-2, with D possibly being TRBD1 (5 bases). CDR3 length: 13 residues. Germline V lookup: CDR1 SGHRS, CDR2 YFSETQ. V was clipped by 5 bases and J by 8 bases, with 13 bases between them. CDR3 sequence (DNA): TGCGCCAGCAGTTACTTGACAGCGGGGGAGCTGTTTTTT. It yields the protein CASSYLTAGELFF. The full variable domain, its missing parts supplied by reference TRBV5-1 and TRBJ2-2, is KAGVTQTPRYLIKTRGQQVTLSCSPISGHRSVSWYQQTPGQGLQFLFEYFSETQRNKGNFPGRFSGRQFSNSRSEMNVSTLELGDSALYLCASSYLTAGELFFGEGSRLTVL.

This chain's CDR3 is CASSLSRRGGTYEQYF. CDR3 bases: TGTGCCAGCAGCTTAAGTAGGCGGGGGGGCACGTACGAGCAGTACTTC. The J gene is TRBJ2-7, the V gene TRBV7-2; 9 nucleotides agree with TRBD2. The junction had 9 bases not matched to a gene; V was cut back by 2 bases and J by 4 bases. This CDR3 contains 16 residues. CDR1 is SGHTA, CDR2 FQGNSA, per germline. The variable domain in full, completed from reference TRBV7-2 and TRBJ2-7, reads GAGVSQSPSNKVTEKGKDVELRCDPISGHTALYWYRQSLGQGLEFLIYFQGNSAPDKSGLPSDRFSAERTGGSVSTLTIQRTQQEDSAVYLCASSLSRRGGTYEQYFGPGTRLTVT.

V and J are TRBV5-1 and TRBJ2-3, with a tentative D call TRBD2 (5 bases). V was trimmed by 0 bases and J by 5 bases, leaving 10 bases between them. This CDR3 region has 14 residues. Germline V CDR1 and CDR2: SGHRS, YFSETQ. The DNA for the CDR3 is TGCGCCAGCAGCTTGGGGAGGTTTGGAGATACGCAGTATTTT. Translation gives CASSLGRFGDTQYF.

The rearrangement joins TRBV27 to TRBJ1-4, with a possible D match to TRBD1 (5 bases). V dropped 5 bases and J dropped 0 bases, with 16 bases sitting between them. This CDR3 spans 17 amino acids. Germline V lookup: CDR1 MNHEY, CDR2 SMNVEV (reference sequence). The CDR3 is CASSQTGTGSTNEKLFF. Written as DNA, the CDR3 is TGTGCCAGCAGTCAAACCGGGACTGGTTCAACTAATGAAAAACTGTTTTTT.

This clone showed up many times. The chain recombines TRBV6-1 with TRBJ1-6, with 11 bases lining up with TRBD1. CDR3 size: 17 residues. V trimming: 4 bases; J trimming: 1 base; junction bases outside the gene matches: 3. Germline lookup yields CDR1 MNHNS and CDR2 SASEGT. DNA of the CDR3: TGTGCCAGCAGTGGCAGGGACAGGGGGTCCTATAATTCACCCCTCCACTTT. Encoded protein: CASSGRDRGSYNSPLHF.

The chain employs TRBV19 and TRBJ1-2; D unclear. This CDR3 comprises 14 residues. V was cut by 2 bases and J by 2 bases, with 9 bases left in between. In germline, CDR1 is LNHDA, CDR2 SQIVND (reference sequence). The chain's CDR3 is CASSILDGNYGYTF. CDR3 DNA sequence: TGTGCCAGTAGTATACTAGACGGCAACTATGGCTACACCTTC.

The chain couples TRBV5-1 to TRBJ1-6, with D possibly matching TRBD1 (6 bases). The V gene's germline CDR1 is SGHRS and CDR2 YFSETQ. This CDR3 comprises 16 residues. V was shortened by 0 bases and J by 6 bases, with 13 bases between the two germline ends. The CDR3 nucleotides are TGCGCCAGCAGCTTGGGCGTTCGGGGGCGTAATTCACCCCTCCACTTT. It yields the protein CASSLGVRGRNSPLHF.

The V gene is TRBV5-6, the J gene TRBJ2-4; possibly TRBD1 for D (5 bases). Between the trimmed V and J ends, which lost 1 base and 8 bases, there was a span of 13 bases. Germline loops: CDR1 SGHDT, CDR2 YYEEEE. The CDR3 contains 14 residues. The CDR3, as DNA: TGTGCCAGCAGCTTGAGTCAGGGTGGAGACATTCAGTACTTC. It is translated as CASSLSQGGDIQYF.

V gene TRBV13 combines with J gene TRBJ2-7; D is ambiguous. There are 13 residues in the CDR3. Trimming shortened V by 3 bases and J by 4 bases, and 10 bases separated the two germline ends. Germline V CDR1 and CDR2: PRHDT, FYEKMQ (reference sequence). The CDR3 nucleotides are TGTGCCAGCAGCTTTTCGACTTCTTACGAGCAGTACTTC. Translated, it gives CASSFSTSYEQYF. Complete variable domain (other parts from reference TRBV13 and TRBJ2-7): AAGVIQSPRHLIKEKRETATLKCYPIPRHDTVYWYQQGPGQDPQFLISFYEKMQSDKGSIPDRFSAQQFSDYHSELNMSSLELGDSALYFCASSFSTSYEQYFGPGTRLTVT.

The chain carries TRBV28 and TRBJ2-1, with a possible D match to TRBD1 (6 bases). The germline V and J ends were trimmed by 5 bases and 7 bases, with 18 bases remaining between them. This CDR3 comprises 15 residues. Germline CDR1 and CDR2: MDHEN and SYDVKM. The CDR3 DNA follows: TGTGCCAGCAGTCCCGGACAGAACCTTAGGAATGAGCAGTTCTTC. It specifies CASSPGQNLRNEQFF.

The genes are TRBV28 and TRBJ2-5; D is perhaps TRBD1 (6 bases). V lost 5 bases, J lost 5 bases, and 18 bases lay in between. This CDR3 region has 15 residues. Germline CDR1 and CDR2: MDHEN and SYDVKM. CDR3 sequence: CASSEYRAVGETQYF. CDR3 bases: TGTGCCAGCAGTGAGTACAGGGCGGTCGGGGAGACCCAGTACTTC.

V usage is TRBV7-2 and J usage is TRBJ1-3; 9 bases line up with TRBD1. The CDR3 extends over 19 amino acids. CDR1 and CDR2 (germline): SGHTA, FQGNSA. Trimming at V came to 0 bases and at J to 0 bases, leaving 9 bases not matched to a gene. The CDR3 spells CASSLAATGGTDSGNTIYF. The DNA of the CDR3 is TGTGCCAGCAGCTTAGCCGCGACAGGGGGTACGGACTCTGGAAACACCATATATTTT.

The chain recombines TRBV6-1 with TRBJ2-7; 13 bases are shared with TRBD2. Germline V gives CDR1 MNHNS, CDR2 SASEGT. The V gene end was trimmed by 7 bases and the J gene end by 6 bases; junction bases not matched to a gene: 6. The CDR3 is made up of 14 amino acids. The CDR3 loop is CASTGLAGDLEQYF. CDR3 DNA sequence: TGTGCCAGCACTGGACTAGCGGGGGATCTCGAGCAGTACTTC.

The rearrangement links TRBV10-3 to TRBJ2-5; D may be TRBD1 or TRBD2 (5 bases each). Germline values: CDR1 ENHRY, CDR2 SYGVKD. The CDR3 spans 16 residues. Trimming left V 3 bases short and J 9 bases short, with 23 bases between. The CDR3 DNA sequence: TGTGCCATCAGTGACCCGGAGGATCAGGGACGAGGGTCCCAGTACTTC. Translating gives CAISDPEDQGRGSQYF.

The chain combines TRBV6-1 with TRBJ2-7; perhaps TRBD2 as D (5 bases). The CDR3 length is 13 residues. Trimming took 6 bases from V and 4 from J, leaving 13 bases between them. In germline, CDR1 is MNHNS, CDR2 SASEGT. Here the CDR3 reads CASSSGSGYEQYF. The CDR3 DNA reads as TGTGCCAGCAGCTCTGGGTCGGGGTACGAGCAGTACTTC.

The chain employs TRBV30 and TRBJ2-3, with unresolved D. The CDR3 runs to 12 residues. Trimming shortened V by 4 bases and J by 6 bases, and 11 bases separated the two germline ends. Germline CDR1 GTSNPN, CDR2 SVGIG (reference sequence). The CDR3 DNA follows: TGTGCCTGGAAGTCTTCCCCGGATACGCAGTATTTT. It codes for CAWKSSPDTQYF.

The chain has TRBV11-2 and TRBJ1-5; the D gene is possibly TRBD1 (5 bases). Germline V gene sequence: CDR1 SGHAT, CDR2 FQNNGV. Between the trimmed V and J ends, which lost 0 bases and 7 bases, there was a span of 13 bases. The CDR3 loop spans 15 amino acids. This chain's CDR3 is CASSLDLPGNQPQHF. The CDR3 nucleotides read TGTGCCAGCAGCTTAGATCTGCCAGGGAACCAGCCCCAGCATTTT.

The rearrangement links TRBV5-6 to TRBJ2-2; D may be TRBD2 (5 bases). The V gene lost 0 bases and the J gene lost 2 bases, with 8 bases spanning the gap. The CDR3 has 15 residues. The germline gives CDR1 SGHDT, CDR2 YYEEEE. The CDR3 DNA reads as TGTGCCAGCAGCTTGGAAGGACTCAACACCGGGGAGCTGTTTTTT. This gives the protein CASSLEGLNTGELFF.

This clone was counted only a few times. V is TRBV28 and J is TRBJ1-6; the match to TRBD1 covers 11 bases. CDR1 and CDR2 (germline): MDHEN, SYDVKM. With 6 bases clipped from V and 5 bases from J, the junction kept 9 bases outside the gene matches. The CDR3 is 17 residues long. CDR3 sequence (DNA): TGTGCCAGCAGCCCCAGAGGGACAGGGGGAAATAATTCACCCCTCCACTTT. It codes for CASSPRGTGGNNSPLHF.

This clone was seen more than once but under ten times. The V call is TRBV19, the J call TRBJ1-1; possible D gene TRBD1, 5 bases. CDR1 LNHDA and CDR2 SQIVND come from the germline V gene (reference sequence). This CDR3 has 13 amino acids. Trimming left V 10 bases short and J 5 bases short, with 17 bases between. The CDR3 here is CAIKQRRDTEAFF. The CDR3 coding sequence is TGTGCCATCAAGCAGCGCAGGGATACTGAAGCTTTCTTT.

The genes are TRBV28 and TRBJ1-2, with D perhaps TRBD1 (5 bases). The V gene lost 4 bases and the J gene lost 5 bases, with 17 bases spanning the gap. Looked up from germline, CDR1 is MDHEN and CDR2 is SYDVKM. This CDR3 is built from 15 residues. CDR3: CASSSWTTPLYGYTF. The CDR3 DNA sequence: TGTGCCAGCAGTTCCTGGACAACGCCCTTGTATGGCTACACCTTC.

DNA of the CDR3: TGCAGCGTTGATGGTGGCACAGATACGCAGTATTTT. It translates to CSVDGGTDTQYF. The gene calls are TRBV29-1 and TRBJ2-3, with D uncertain. The CDR3 has 12 residues. Looked up from germline, CDR1 is SQVTM and CDR2 is ANQGSEA. V was cut by 3 bases and J by 1 base, with 5 bases left in between.

This chain's CDR3 is CASSLITRQETQYF. As DNA, the CDR3 is TGTGCCAGCAGCTTAATAACCCGGCAAGAGACCCAGTACTTC. The chain has TRBV7-9 and TRBJ2-5; D unresolved. Per the germline V gene, CDR1 is SEHNR and CDR2 is FQNEAQ (reference sequence). V dropped 2 bases and J dropped 2 bases, with 9 bases sitting between them. This CDR3 has 14 residues.

This rearrangement joins TRBV12-2 to TRBJ2-5; TRBD2, the table's D call, lacks a check against the DNA. TRBV12-2 is marked as a pseudogene. The CDR3 sequence is 15 residues long. The CDR3 DNA is TGTGCAAGTCCCCCACGAGAGGCATTTCAAGAGACCCAGTACTTC. Translated: CASPPREAFQETQYF.

The gene calls are TRBV30 and TRBJ1-1; 9 nucleotides agree with TRBD1. Trimming at V came to 2 bases and at J to 5 bases, leaving 9 bases not matched to a gene. This CDR3 has 15 amino acids. The germline CDR1 and CDR2 sequences are GTSNPN and SVGIG (reference sequence). CDR3 DNA sequence: TGTGCCTGGAGTTCCCAGGGACAGGGTGGAACTGAAGCTTTCTTT. Residues: CAWSSQGQGGTEAFF.

The rearrangement joins TRBV6-1 to TRBJ1-5; no clear D. V dropped 4 bases and J dropped 9 bases, with 13 bases sitting between them. This CDR3 comprises 13 residues. Germline lookup yields CDR1 MNHNS and CDR2 SASEGT. The CDR3 nucleotides read TGTGCCAGCAGTGCGGACGGCCGACCGCCCCAGCATTTT. This sequence encodes CASSADGRPPQHF.